This T cell receptor beta chain was identified in a study of control samples from healthy donors and cancer patients. V was pared by 4 bases and J by 4 bases, with 10 bases of the junction left unmatched. This CDR3 spans 15 amino acids. CDR1 and CDR2 (germline): SGHRS, YFSETQ. This table comes from immunoSEQ multiplex PCR, and its TCRdb copy is limited to in-frame clones, with some not included. This table has 90,000 or so clones, roughly nine tenths appearing once. The TCR comes from an older woman in good health. The V and J genes are TRBV5-1 and TRBJ2-7; 8 bases map to TRBD1. Sequenced input: blood. The CDR3 nucleotides are TGCGCCAGCAGCGCAGCGACAGGGGTGGGTTACGAGCAGTACTTC. This codes for CASSAATGVGYEQYF.